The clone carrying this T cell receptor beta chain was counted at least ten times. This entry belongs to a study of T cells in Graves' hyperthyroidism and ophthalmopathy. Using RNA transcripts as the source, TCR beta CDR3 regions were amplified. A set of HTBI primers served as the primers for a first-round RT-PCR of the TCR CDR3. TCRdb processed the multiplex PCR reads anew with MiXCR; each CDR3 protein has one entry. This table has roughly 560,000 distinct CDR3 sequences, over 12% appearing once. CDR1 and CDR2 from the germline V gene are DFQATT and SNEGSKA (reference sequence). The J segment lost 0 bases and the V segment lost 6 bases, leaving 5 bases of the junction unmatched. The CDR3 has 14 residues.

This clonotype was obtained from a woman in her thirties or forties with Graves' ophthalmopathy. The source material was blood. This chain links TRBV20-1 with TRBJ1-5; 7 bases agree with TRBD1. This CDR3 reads CSAVDRDSNQPQHF. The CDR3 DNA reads TGCAGTGCCGTCGACAGGGATAGCAATCAGCCCCAGCATTTT.